The 27 T cell receptor beta chains in this list originate from one sample, sequenced in a study of blood T cell repertoires in COVID-19. Libraries were prepared by immunoSEQ multiplex PCR; TCRdb keeps only in-frame clonotypes and omits some of them. The sample includes about 300,000 clones, around 84% of them seen just once. Input material: peripheral blood. The receptors were gathered from a man between 65 and 85 years old with acute or convalescent COVID-19.

The chain combines TRBV6-1 with TRBJ1-2, with a tentative D call TRBD1 (5 bases). The germline V gene encodes CDR1 MNHNS and CDR2 SASEGT. The CDR3 runs to 13 residues. Trimming shortened V by 2 bases and J by 6 bases, and 10 bases separated the two germline ends. CDR3 sequence reads: CASSEQGTDGYTF. For the CDR3, the DNA is TGTGCCAGCAGTGAACAGGGTACGGATGGCTACACCTTC.

The V gene is TRBV5-4, the J gene TRBJ2-2; unclear D gene. The CDR3 covers 13 residues. Trimming took 2 bases from V and 4 from J, leaving 6 bases between them. From germline, CDR1 is SGHNT and CDR2 YYREEE (reference sequence). In DNA form, the CDR3 reads TGTGCCAGCAGCTTAAGGAGCACCGGGGAGCTGTTTTTT. This sequence encodes CASSLRSTGELFF.

The chain joins TRBV9 to TRBJ2-7, with D maybe TRBD2 (5 bases). This CDR3 is built from 15 residues. In germline, CDR1 is SGDLS, CDR2 YYNGEE. Trimming cost V 4 bases and J 5 bases, with 19 bases left between them. Here the CDR3 DNA reads TGTGCCAGCAGCACTAGTGGTTCCCGGTTGCACGAGCAGTACTTC. This sequence encodes CASSTSGSRLHEQYF.

This clone was found once. J is TRBJ2-5 and V is TRBV24-1; TRBD1 is a possible D gene (6 bases). The CDR3 spans 15 residues. CDR1 and CDR2 from the germline V gene are KGHDR and SFDVKD. V lost 3 bases and J 5 bases, leaving 15 bases between the germline ends. The CDR3 sequence is CATSDNQDRSETQYF. The CDR3 DNA reads as TGTGCCACCAGTGATAACCAAGACAGGTCCGAGACCCAGTACTTC.

J is TRBJ2-7 and V is TRBV28; D is possibly TRBD2 (6 bases). The germline CDR1 and CDR2 sequences are MDHEN and SYDVKM. Trimming removed 5 bases from V and 7 bases from J, with 24 bases in between. The CDR3 loop spans 16 amino acids. The CDR3 region is CASSTRLQGTAGEQYF. For the CDR3, the DNA is TGTGCCAGCAGTACCCGCCTCCAGGGTACGGCGGGGGAGCAGTACTTC.

The chain is built from TRBV24-1 and TRBJ2-1; maybe TRBD1 (6 bases). CDR3 length equals 14 residues. Germline CDR1 and CDR2: KGHDR and SFDVKD. The V end lost 5 bases, the J end lost 5 bases, and 12 bases lay between the germline ends. CDR3 DNA sequence: TGTGCCACCAGTGCAGGGGCGGTCCACAATGAGCAGTTCTTC. This sequence encodes CATSAGAVHNEQFF.

The chain joins TRBV27 to TRBJ1-6; possibly TRBD1 for D (5 bases). Looked up from germline, CDR1 is MNHEY and CDR2 is SMNVEV (reference sequence). The V and J ends lost 3 bases and 7 bases respectively, with 13 bases between them. This CDR3 comprises 15 residues. In nucleotides, the CDR3 is TGTGCCAGCAGTTTGGGGCGAACCGGGAATTCACCCCTCCACTTT. This translates into CASSLGRTGNSPLHF.

This clone was seen only once. The J gene is TRBJ2-1, the V gene TRBV7-9; D remains unclear. Per the germline V gene, CDR1 is SEHNR and CDR2 is FQNEAQ (reference sequence). The CDR3 sequence is 15 residues long. The V and J ends lost 2 bases and 6 bases respectively, with 14 bases between them. The CDR3 protein is CASSLTGGLGNEQFF. The CDR3 region has the DNA TGTGCCAGCAGCTTAACCGGCGGATTAGGCAATGAGCAGTTCTTC.

The rearrangement joins TRBV19 to TRBJ2-2; 8 bases map to TRBD1. This CDR3 spans 16 amino acids. Per the germline V gene, CDR1 is LNHDA and CDR2 is SQIVND (reference sequence). With V trimmed by 3 bases and J by 7 bases, 10 bases remained unmatched. CDR3 nucleotides: TGTGCCAGTAGTATTAGTCCCAGGGGGCCGAACGGGGAGCTGTTTTTT. Encoded protein: CASSISPRGPNGELFF.

The chain carries TRBV5-1 and TRBJ2-1; 7 nucleotides align to TRBD2. The V gene's germline CDR1 is SGHRS and CDR2 YFSETQ. The CDR3 runs to 15 residues. The junction had 4 bases not matched to a gene; V was cut back by 2 bases and J by 2 bases. The CDR3 loop reads CASSLREATYNEQFF. CDR3 in DNA: TGCGCCAGCAGCTTACGGGAGGCGACCTACAATGAGCAGTTCTTC. Filled out from reference TRBV5-1 and TRBJ2-1, the complete variable domain reads KAGVTQTPRYLIKTRGQQVTLSCSPISGHRSVSWYQQTPGQGLQFLFEYFSETQRNKGNFPGRFSGRQFSNSRSEMNVSTLELGDSALYLCASSLREATYNEQFFGPGTRLTVL.

This chain joins TRBV4-2 and TRBJ2-3, with D possibly matching TRBD2 (7 bases). Germline V CDR1 and CDR2: LGHNA, YNFKEQ. The CDR3 is 18 amino acids. V lost 1 base to trimming and J lost 6 bases, with 23 bases between them. CDR3 coding DNA: TGTGCCAGCAGCCAAGGCCCGCCGGGGGGCGGGAGTGGCGATACGCAGTATTTT. This gives the protein CASSQGPPGGGSGDTQYF.

The genes are TRBV6-1 and TRBJ2-3; 8 positions match TRBD1. V dropped 3 bases and J dropped 2; count of bases not matched to a gene: 7. Per the germline V gene, CDR1 is MNHNS and CDR2 is SASEGT. This CDR3 has 16 residues. The CDR3 protein is CASSDTGQAITDTQYF. The CDR3 region has the DNA TGTGCCAGCAGTGACACGGGACAGGCCATCACAGATACGCAGTATTTT.

The chain employs TRBV28 and TRBJ1-3; TRBD1 agrees at 7 bases. Germline V CDR1 and CDR2: MDHEN, SYDVKM. With V trimmed by 6 bases and J by 0 bases, 2 bases remained unmatched. This CDR3 has 14 residues. CDR3 sequence: CASRDRLSGNTIYF. CDR3 DNA sequence: TGTGCCAGCAGGGACAGGCTCTCTGGAAACACCATATATTTT.

This chain connects TRBV7-2 to TRBJ2-5, with a weak D call TRBD2 (7 bases). This CDR3 spans 16 amino acids. Germline V CDR1 and CDR2: SGHTA, FQGNSA. V was cut by 3 bases and J by 5 bases, with 19 bases left in between. The CDR3 region has the DNA TGTGCCAGCAGCTTGACGGGGGGCACGTACCGGGAGACCCAGTACTTC. As protein: CASSLTGGTYRETQYF.

This clone has a handful of counts. The CDR3 nucleotides are TGTGCCAGCAGCCCTCCAGGACAGGGTAATTCACCCCTCCACTTT. This encodes CASSPPGQGNSPLHF. V usage is TRBV3-1 (or the pseudogene TRBV3-2) and J usage is TRBJ1-6; TRBD1 aligns across 8 bases. The CDR3 spans 15 residues. The germline CDR1 and CDR2 sequences are LGHDT and YNNKEL (reference sequence). V lost 4 bases, J lost 6 bases, and 5 bases stayed unmatched.

The V gene is TRBV19, the J gene TRBJ1-6, with 10 bases aligning to TRBD1. The CDR3 consists of 16 residues. With V trimmed by 10 bases and J by 6 bases, 12 bases remained unmatched. Per germline, CDR1 LNHDA and CDR2 SQIVND (reference sequence). CDR3 sequence reads: CATREGGQGINSPLHF. CDR3 nucleotide sequence: TGTGCCACTCGGGAAGGGGGACAGGGGATTAATTCACCCCTCCACTTT. The whole variable domain, remainder taken from reference TRBV19 and TRBJ1-6, is DGGITQSPKYLFRKEGQNVTLSCEQNLNHDAMYWYRQDPGQGLRLIYYSQIVNDFQKGDIAEGYSVSREKKESFPLTVTSAQKNPTAFYLCATREGGQGINSPLHFGNGTRLTVT.

This chain joins TRBV25-1 and TRBJ1-1; a weak D match, TRBD1 (5 bases). Germline values: CDR1 MGHDK, CDR2 SYGVNS. This CDR3 has 12 amino acids. Trimming pared 10 bases from V and 1 base from J, leaving 10 bases between. In DNA, the CDR3 is TGTGCCACCGGGGGACCGAACACTGAAGCTTTCTTT. This sequence encodes CATGGPNTEAFF. Complete variable domain (other parts from reference TRBV25-1 and TRBJ1-1): EADIYQTPRYLVIGTGKKITLECSQTMGHDKMYWYQQDPGMELHLIHYSYGVNSTEKGDLSSESTVSRIRTEHFPLTLESARPSHTSQYLCATGGPNTEAFFGQGTRLTVV.

V gene TRBV21-1 combines with J gene TRBJ2-7; the DNA was not compared with TRBD1, the D call given in the table. TRBV21-1 is a pseudogene locus. CDR3 size: 14 residues. The CDR3 region is CASSTDRSSYEQYF. CDR3 nucleotides: TGTGCCAGCAGCACCGACAGGAGCTCCTACGAGCAGTACTTC.

The rearrangement joins TRBV19 to TRBJ2-7; no reliable D call. In germline, CDR1 is LNHDA, CDR2 SQIVND (reference sequence). The germline V and J ends were trimmed by 1 base and 4 bases, with 14 bases remaining between them. This CDR3 is 15 amino acids long. The CDR3 loop is CASSIGGLYPYEQYF. In DNA, the CDR3 is TGTGCCAGTAGTATAGGCGGATTGTACCCGTACGAGCAGTACTTC. Complete variable domain (other parts from reference TRBV19 and TRBJ2-7): DGGITQSPKYLFRKEGQNVTLSCEQNLNHDAMYWYRQDPGQGLRLIYYSQIVNDFQKGDIAEGYSVSREKKESFPLTVTSAQKNPTAFYLCASSIGGLYPYEQYFGPGTRLTVT.

V usage is TRBV28 and J usage is TRBJ1-4; tentatively, D is TRBD1 (6 bases). The CDR3 extends over 15 amino acids. The V gene lost 3 bases and the J gene lost 0 bases, with 8 bases spanning the gap. Germline loops: CDR1 MDHEN, CDR2 SYDVKM. DNA for the CDR3: TGTGCCAGCAGTTTCAGGGGACCAACTAATGAAAAACTGTTTTTT. It specifies CASSFRGPTNEKLFF. Using reference TRBV28 and TRBJ1-4 for the parts outside the CDR3, the full variable domain is DVKVTQSSRYLVKRTGEKVFLECVQDMDHENMFWYRQDPGLGLRLIYFSYDVKMKEKGDIPEGYSVSREKKERFSLILESASTNQTSMYLCASSFRGPTNEKLFFGSGTQLSVL.

The CDR3 sequence is CASSQSPGRGYTF. For the CDR3, the DNA is TGCGCCAGCAGTCAATCACCAGGTCGGGGCTACACCTTC. This rearrangement joins TRBV4-3 to TRBJ1-2, with D hard to call. The germline V gene has CDR1 LGHNA and CDR2 YSLEER. CDR3 size: 13 residues. Trimming took off 6 bases at V and 8 bases at J, with 16 bases between the two ends.

The gene calls are TRBV5-1 and TRBJ1-1; D perhaps matches TRBD1 (5 bases). The germline CDR1 and CDR2 sequences are SGHRS and YFSETQ. V lost 4 bases and J 3 bases, leaving 13 bases between the germline ends. The length of the CDR3 is 14 residues. The CDR3 region is CASSVTGGDTEAFF. In DNA form, the CDR3 reads TGCGCCAGCAGCGTCACCGGGGGGGACACTGAAGCTTTCTTT.

The chain recombines TRBV19 with TRBJ1-3; tentative D call: TRBD1 (6 bases). Trimming took 3 bases from V and 0 from J, leaving 12 bases between them. This CDR3 is 16 amino acids long. Germline V gene lookup returns CDR1 LNHDA and CDR2 SQIVND (reference sequence). The CDR3, as DNA: TGTGCCAGTAGTATTTCGGACAGCAACTCTGGAAACACCATATATTTT. It specifies CASSISDSNSGNTIYF.

This rearrangement joins TRBV5-1 to TRBJ2-2; 14 bases agree with TRBD2. Germline V CDR1 and CDR2: SGHRS, YFSETQ. V gave up 4 bases and J gave up 9 bases; unmatched junction bases: 11. There are 17 residues in the CDR3. The DNA of the CDR3 is TGCGCCAGCAGCAAACCCGGGACTAGCGGGAGCTCACGGGAGCTGTTTTTT. Its translation is CASSKPGTSGSSRELFF.

The CDR3 loop reads CASRRAGELFF. DNA for the CDR3: TGTGCCAGCCGGAGGGCCGGGGAGCTGTTTTTT. This sequence joins TRBV28 and TRBJ2-2, with TRBD2 as a possible D gene (6 bases). Germline values: CDR1 MDHEN, CDR2 SYDVKM. V was pared by 8 bases and J by 6 bases, with 7 bases between. There are 11 residues in the CDR3.

The chain combines TRBV2 with TRBJ1-5; D might be TRBD1 (6 bases). Germline-derived CDR1 and CDR2 are SNHLY and FYNNEI. Deletions cut 6 bases from V and 0 bases from J, with 24 bases between. This CDR3 is 19 amino acids long. The DNA of the CDR3 is TGTGCCAGCAGCGCGCGGGGGCCACGACCGACCTATAGCAATCAGCCCCAGCATTTT. Protein product: CASSARGPRPTYSNQPQHF. The entire variable domain, with the rest obtained from reference TRBV2 and TRBJ1-5, is as follows: EPEVTQTPSHQVTQMGQEVILRCVPISNHLYFYWYRQILGQKVEFLVSFYNNEISEKSEIFDDQFSVERPDGSNFTLKIRSTKLEDSAMYFCASSARGPRPTYSNQPQHFGDGTRLSIL.

The chain recombines TRBV27 with TRBJ2-5; 10 bases match TRBD1. This CDR3 region has 14 residues. CDR1 and CDR2 from the germline V gene are MNHEY and SMNVEV (reference sequence). V shed 6 bases, J shed 4 bases, and the junction held 5 bases outside the gene matches. The CDR3 loop is CASRRQGAGETQYF. The DNA of the CDR3 is TGTGCCAGCAGGCGACAGGGGGCGGGAGAGACCCAGTACTTC.